This entry lists 27 T cell receptor beta chains sequenced from one sample in a study of beta chain features in type 1 diabetes. No cognate antigen is known for these TCRs. Study-wide points: In every one of the four CD4+ subsets, TCRB CDR3s were moderately but significantly shorter in Type 1 diabetes patients.

Sequencing targeted expressed TCRB transcripts, as all isolated RNA had been reverse transcribed. Clones were read by immunoSEQ multiplex PCR, and TCRdb kept only the in-frame ones, dropping some. This sample yields about 340,000 clones, of which 13% are seen a single time; roughly 0.016% belongs to the top ten. The sequenced material came from naive CD4+ T cells from blood. These TCRs come from a woman aged 18-29 years with type 1 diabetes.

This clone has a handful of counts. Within the sample, other DNA sequences also encode this same CDR3. The chain is built from TRBV2 and TRBJ1-4; D remains unclear. V shed 5 bases and J shed 8 bases, with 6 bases lying between them. CDR3 length: 11 amino acids. From germline, CDR1 is SNHLY and CDR2 FYNNEI. The CDR3 DNA reads as TGTGCCAGCAGTCCGAGGGAAAAACTGTTTTTT. Translated, it gives CASSPREKLFF.

This clone showed up just a few times. J is TRBJ1-5 and V is TRBV30; tentatively, D is TRBD1 (6 bases). The CDR3 is made up of 14 amino acids. Per germline, CDR1 GTSNPN and CDR2 SVGIG (reference sequence). Trimming removed 1 base at V and 5 bases at J, with 12 bases between. CDR3 in amino acids: CAWSEGQRHQPQHF. CDR3 nucleotides: TGTGCCTGGAGTGAAGGACAGCGTCATCAGCCCCAGCATTTT.

A few counts support this clone. The J gene is TRBJ1-1, the V gene TRBV10-3, with no clear D. Germline-derived CDR1 and CDR2 are ENHRY and SYGVKD. Trimming left V 4 bases short and J 0 bases short, with 6 bases between. CDR3 length: 13 amino acids. The CDR3 sequence is CAISVQMNTEAFF. The CDR3 nucleotides read TGTGCCATCAGTGTGCAGATGAACACTGAAGCTTTCTTT.

This clone has more than one count but fewer than ten. The chain has TRBV4-2 and TRBJ2-1; 11 bases agree with TRBD2. The V and J ends lost 2 bases and 7 bases, in that order; junction bases with no gene match: 13. The CDR3 runs to 18 residues. Germline CDR1 reads LGHNA; CDR2 reads YNFKEQ. CDR3 region: CASSQWGVAGGRGNEQFF. As DNA, the CDR3 is TGTGCCAGCAGCCAATGGGGGGTAGCGGGAGGGCGAGGTAATGAGCAGTTCTTC.

Only a few counts were recorded for this clone. The chain uses TRBV15 and TRBJ2-3; TRBD2 matches 8 bases. V was pared by 0 bases and J by 11 bases, with 13 bases of the junction left unmatched. Germline loops: CDR1 LNHNV, CDR2 YYDKDF (reference sequence). The CDR3 is 16 residues long. The CDR3 coding sequence is TGTGCCACCAGCAGAGATTTGGGGTCTGCGGGGGGCTTGCAGTATTTT. This encodes CATSRDLGSAGGLQYF.

The chain carries TRBV2 and TRBJ2-1; D may be TRBD2 (5 bases). This CDR3 is 11 amino acids long. The V end lost 2 bases, the J end lost 11 bases, and 7 bases lay between the germline ends. Germline assignment: CDR1 SNHLY and CDR2 FYNNEI. The CDR3 region has the DNA TGTGCCAGCAGTGAACGACTACAGCAGTTCTTC. The encoded protein is CASSERLQQFF. Based on the CDR3 plus reference TRBV2 and TRBJ2-1, the full variable domain is EPEVTQTPSHQVTQMGQEVILRCVPISNHLYFYWYRQILGQKVEFLVSFYNNEISEKSEIFDDQFSVERPDGSNFTLKIRSTKLEDSAMYFCASSERLQQFFGPGTRLTVL.

This clone occurred a few times. This chain links TRBV28 with TRBJ2-3, with TRBD2 as a possible D gene (6 bases). This CDR3 contains 15 residues. The V end was cut by 4 bases, the J end by 1 base, with 12 bases between. Germline CDR1 is MDHEN and CDR2 is SYDVKM. The DNA for the CDR3 is TGTGCCAGCAGTTCCCCGTGGGGGGGCACAGATACGCAGTATTTT. Protein: CASSSPWGGTDTQYF.

Note on this clone: The same CDR3 arises from other DNA sequences in this sample as well. The chain links TRBV5-4 to TRBJ1-2, with 8 bases aligning to TRBD1. The CDR3 spans 14 residues. Unmatched junction bases numbered 7, after V lost 4 bases and J lost 5 bases. Germline V gives CDR1 SGHNT, CDR2 YYREEE (reference sequence). The CDR3 DNA sequence: TGTGCCAGCAGCCCCGGACAGGGAGGATATGGCTACACCTTC. Translating it yields CASSPGQGGYGYTF. The whole variable domain, filled in from reference TRBV5-4 and TRBJ1-2, reads ETGVTQSPTHLIKTRGQQVTLRCSSQSGHNTVSWYQQALGQGPQFIFQYYREEENGRGNFPPRFSGLQFPNYSSELNVNALELDDSALYLCASSPGQGGYGYTFGSGTRLTVV.

The V gene is TRBV6-1, the J gene TRBJ2-2; 8 bases align to TRBD1. This CDR3 is 13 amino acids long. CDR1 is MNHNS, CDR2 SASEGT, per germline. With 7 bases clipped from V and 3 bases from J, the junction kept 1 base outside the gene matches. The CDR3 here is CASTDRDTGELFF. The CDR3 bases are TGTGCCAGCACGGACAGGGACACCGGGGAGCTGTTTTTT.

This chain joins TRBV7-9 and TRBJ2-7; unclear D gene. Between the trimmed V and J ends, which lost 1 base and 1 base, there was a span of 8 bases. Germline V lookup: CDR1 SEHNR, CDR2 FQNEAQ (reference sequence). The CDR3 runs 14 residues. The CDR3 DNA is TGTGCCAGCAGCTTAGTCGCAGTTTCCTACGAGCAGTACTTC. Its translation: CASSLVAVSYEQYF.

This clone showed up just a few times. The chain links TRBV19 to TRBJ2-4; TRBD2 agrees at 13 bases. The CDR3 loop spans 21 amino acids. Germline loops: CDR1 LNHDA, CDR2 SQIVND (reference sequence). Trimming at V came to 1 base and at J to 0 bases, leaving 12 bases not matched to a gene. CDR3 DNA: TGTGCCAGTAGTATAGTCCCCGGGGGGACTAGCGGGAAGCCAGCCAAAAACATTCAGTACTTC. Translation: CASSIVPGGTSGKPAKNIQYF. The variable domain in full, completed from reference TRBV19 and TRBJ2-4, reads DGGITQSPKYLFRKEGQNVTLSCEQNLNHDAMYWYRQDPGQGLRLIYYSQIVNDFQKGDIAEGYSVSREKKESFPLTVTSAQKNPTAFYLCASSIVPGGTSGKPAKNIQYFGAGTRLSVL.

This clone appeared a few times. V gene TRBV20-1 combines with J gene TRBJ2-3; D not certain. V was pared by 3 bases and J by 4 bases, with 5 bases between. CDR3 length equals 11 residues. Germline loops: CDR1 DFQATT, CDR2 SNEGSKA (reference sequence). The CDR3 sequence: CSASFSDTQYF. The CDR3 nucleotides are TGCAGTGCTAGTTTCTCAGATACGCAGTATTTT.

The J gene is TRBJ2-3, the V gene TRBV25-1; D is ambiguous. V dropped 4 bases and J dropped 1 base, with 6 bases sitting between them. The CDR3 spans 13 residues. Per the germline V gene, CDR1 is MGHDK and CDR2 is SYGVNS. This CDR3 is CASSALGTDTQYF. CDR3 DNA: TGTGCCAGCAGTGCCCTAGGCACAGATACGCAGTATTTT.

This chain uses TRBV6-6 with TRBJ1-1; possibly TRBD1 for D (6 bases). The CDR3 runs to 12 residues. The V end lost 6 bases, the J end lost 8 bases, and 13 bases lay between the germline ends. Germline CDR1 and CDR2: MNHNY and SVGAGI (reference sequence). The CDR3 sequence is CASSQDSVEAFF. The CDR3, as DNA: TGTGCCAGCAGCCAGGACAGCGTGGAAGCTTTCTTT.

This clone was found a few times. The chain joins TRBV18 to TRBJ2-7; weak D call: TRBD2 (7 bases). CDR3 length equals 16 residues. Germline assignment: CDR1 KGHSH and CDR2 LQKENI. V was trimmed by 3 bases and J by 4 bases, leaving 19 bases between them. Here the CDR3 DNA reads TGTGCCAGCTCACCGGGGAGCGGGACACTTGCGTACGAGCAGTACTTC. Residues: CASSPGSGTLAYEQYF. The complete variable domain, with remaining parts taken from reference TRBV18 and TRBJ2-7, reads NAGVMQNPRHLVRRRGQEARLRCSPMKGHSHVYWYRQLPEEGLKFMVYLQKENIIDESGMPKERFSAEFPKEGPSILRIQQVVRGDSAAYFCASSPGSGTLAYEQYFGPGTRLTVT.

This clone has just a few counts. The chain uses TRBV5-4 and TRBJ2-2; 11 bases are shared with TRBD1. CDR3 length: 16 amino acids. Germline values: CDR1 SGHNT, CDR2 YYREEE (reference sequence). The V gene end was trimmed by 2 bases and the J gene end by 4 bases; junction bases not matched to a gene: 4. CDR3 DNA: TGTGCCAGCAGCTTTGGGGGGACAGGGGGCACCGGGGAGCTGTTTTTT. This codes for CASSFGGTGGTGELFF.

The chain carries TRBV6-5 and TRBJ2-2; TRBD2 aligns across 7 bases. Trimming removed 4 bases from V and 4 bases from J; junction bases left unmatched: 6. The CDR3 is 15 residues long. Per the germline V gene, CDR1 is MNHEY and CDR2 is SVGAGI. The CDR3 bases are TGTGCCAGCAGTTGGGGGGGAGGGATCACCGGGGAGCTGTTTTTT. The encoded protein is CASSWGGGITGELFF.

This chain links TRBV6-1 with TRBJ2-3, with TRBD2 matching 10 bases. The CDR3 sequence is 14 residues long. Losses at the gene ends were 8 bases for V and 3 bases for J; bases not matched to a gene: 5. In germline, CDR1 is MNHNS, CDR2 SASEGT. CDR3 DNA: TGTGCCAGCCAAACTAGCGGGGCGACAGATACGCAGTATTTT. This encodes CASQTSGATDTQYF.

This clone was seen more than once but under ten times. This chain joins TRBV27 and TRBJ2-7; maybe TRBD2 (5 bases). V shed 3 bases and J shed 2 bases, with 14 bases lying between them. This CDR3 has 15 residues. Looked up from germline, CDR1 is MNHEY and CDR2 is SMNVEV (reference sequence). The CDR3 region has the DNA TGTGCCAGCAGTTTGGACCCGCCGGGGACCTACGAGCAGTACTTC. This translates into CASSLDPPGTYEQYF.

The chain recombines TRBV6-5 with TRBJ2-2; D gene unclear. CDR1 and CDR2 (germline): MNHEY, SVGAGI. The CDR3 is made up of 15 amino acids. The V gene lost 5 bases and the J gene lost 5 bases, with 15 bases spanning the gap. The CDR3 DNA sequence: TGTGCCAGCAGTCCCCGGGTCCTGAGGACCGGGGAGCTGTTTTTT. This sequence encodes CASSPRVLRTGELFF.

There are a few counts of this clone. J is TRBJ1-2 and V is TRBV5-4, with D unresolved. V was shortened by 2 bases and J by 2 bases, with 13 bases between the two germline ends. Germline CDR1 and CDR2: SGHNT and YYREEE (reference sequence). The CDR3 spans 15 residues. CDR3 sequence (DNA): TGTGCCAGCAGCTTTGATAGATCTTCAAACTATGGCTACACCTTC. Protein sequence: CASSFDRSSNYGYTF.

This clone showed up just a few times. The J gene is TRBJ2-2, the V gene TRBV29-1; TRBD1 matches 8 bases. With 5 bases clipped from V and 0 bases from J, the junction kept 8 bases outside the gene matches. This CDR3 is 16 amino acids long. CDR1 is SQVTM, CDR2 ANQGSEA, per germline. CDR3 loop: CSVPGRTGSNTGELFF. The CDR3 nucleotides read TGCAGCGTTCCGGGACGGACAGGGTCGAACACCGGGGAGCTGTTTTTT.

The CDR3 nucleotides read TGTGCCAGCTCACCAAATCGGGACTCCTACAATGAGCAGTTCTTC. This translates into CASSPNRDSYNEQFF. The genes are TRBV18 and TRBJ2-1; TRBD2 is a possible D gene (5 bases). Trimming shortened V by 2 bases and J by 0 bases, and 8 bases separated the two germline ends. Germline-derived CDR1 and CDR2 are KGHSH and LQKENI. There are 15 residues in the CDR3.

The chain uses TRBV2 and TRBJ2-7; 8 bases line up with TRBD1. This CDR3 contains 13 residues. The germline gives CDR1 SNHLY, CDR2 FYNNEI. J was trimmed by 2 bases and V by 7 bases; bases with no gene match: 4. This CDR3 reads CASTGQGPYEQYF. CDR3 bases: TGTGCCAGCACCGGACAGGGACCCTACGAGCAGTACTTC.

The V call is TRBV5-1, the J call TRBJ2-7; 11 nucleotides align to TRBD2. The CDR3 length is 16 residues. V lost 0 bases and J lost 0; bases outside the gene matches: 2. CDR1 is SGHRS, CDR2 YFSETQ, per germline. The CDR3 DNA reads TGCGCCAGCAGCTTGGAAGGGACTAGCGGCTCCTACGAGCAGTACGTC. Protein product: CASSLEGTSGSYEQYV.

There are a few counts of this clone. The gene calls are TRBV2 and TRBJ2-3, with 12 bases that match TRBD2. Per the germline V gene, CDR1 is SNHLY and CDR2 is FYNNEI. This CDR3 is 14 amino acids long. Trimming removed 4 bases from V and 6 bases from J; junction bases left unmatched: 2. This CDR3 is CASSVTSGSDTQYF. CDR3 nucleotides: TGTGCCAGCAGTGTGACTAGCGGGAGTGATACGCAGTATTTT.

This clone was found a few times. Here the CDR3 reads CAWGDSEKLFF. Here the CDR3 DNA reads TGTGCCTGGGGTGACTCGGAAAAACTGTTTTTT. The gene calls are TRBV30 and TRBJ1-4, with D unclear. The CDR3 totals 11 residues. Between the trimmed V and J ends, which lost 5 bases and 8 bases, there was a span of 9 bases. Looked up from germline, CDR1 is GTSNPN and CDR2 is SVGIG (reference sequence).